This TCR beta chain was captured by sequencing in a study of low-dose radiotherapy and immunotherapy resistance in tumors. This clonotype was seen many times. Covering alpha and beta chains, TRAV- and TRBV-specific primers were used for the first-strand cDNA. A constant-region primer paired with the V-primer adapter amplified TCRs over about 20 PCR cycles. A single record per CDR3 protein comes from TCRdb applying MiXCR to the reads. This sample has 85,000 to 95,000 distinct CDR3 sequences, with roughly 19% found just once. Losses at the gene ends were 3 bases for V and 2 bases for J; bases not matched to a gene: 4. Germline assignment: CDR1 SEHNR and CDR2 FQNEAQ (reference sequence). The CDR3 spans 15 residues. Time point in this sample: after trial treatment. Treatment denoted: LDRT plus nivolumab, ipilimumab, low-dose cyclophosphamide and aspirin (RACIN trial).

The J gene is TRBJ2-1, the V gene TRBV7-9; 7 nucleotides match TRBD1. Sequencing was performed on PBMCs, taken after low-dose radiotherapy plus immunotherapy. The sequence came from a female donor with ovarian cancer. The CDR3 loop is CASSFTGDPYNEQFF. Written as DNA, the CDR3 is TGTGCCAGCAGCTTCACAGGGGACCCCTACAATGAGCAGTTCTTC.